This paragraph covers one TCR beta chain sequence. These data originate in a study of blood T cell repertoires in COVID-19. On the study more broadly: The United States, Italy and Spain supplied acute and convalescent COVID-19 samples. T cells, B-cell-depleted T cells, or PBMCs provided the cDNA or gDNA that served as material.

Germline CDR1 is SGHRS and CDR2 is YFSETQ. This CDR3 is 16 amino acids long. V dropped 3 bases and J dropped 3; count of bases not matched to a gene: 7. Original data processing: Counts of nucleated cells, estimated from reference gene primer amplification, were obtained. Generated by immunoSEQ multiplex PCR, the TCRdb table keeps only in-frame clones and is missing some. That table furnishes V, J and clone size, whereas the DNA furnished D and trimming. This repertoire shows fewer than 35,000 clones, 85% to 90% found once; its top ten account for 1.5% to 1.9%. Specimen: peripheral blood. The chain employs TRBV5-1 and TRBJ2-3; 10 nucleotides line up with TRBD2. The receptor was isolated from a man in his sixties with active COVID-19. CDR3 nucleotide sequence: TGCGCCAGCAGCTACAGACTAGCGGGTGTGACAGATACGCAGTATTTT. This translates into CASSYRLAGVTDTQYF.